The clone carrying this T cell receptor beta chain was picked up many times. The antigen is unknown. It was with 60 Vbeta and 13 Jbeta primers that the PCR ran. Sequencing used immunoSEQ multiplex PCR; TCRdb keeps in-frame clones, though not all of them. The sample contains some 180,000 clones, around a tenth of which appear only once. Deletions cut 5 bases from V and 2 bases from J, with 16 bases between. There are 15 residues in the CDR3. Germline CDR1 GTSNPN, CDR2 SVGIG (reference sequence). The entry originates in a study of cytomegalovirus exposure and HLA in healthy donors. Study conclusions and caveats: Within the data, a cluster of highly shared sequence variants was likely a sequencing artifact.

V and J are TRBV30 and TRBJ2-4, with a weak D call TRBD2 (5 bases). This receptor was taken from a woman aged 25-40 years in good health and CMV-seropositive. Sequenced sample: PBMCs. CDR3 nucleotides: TGTGCCTGGTCCGGCGGGCTCCTTTCCAAAAACATTCAGTACTTC. Encoded protein: CAWSGGLLSKNIQYF.